These 6 T cell receptor beta chains were all obtained from the same sample, sequenced in a study of cytomegalovirus exposure and HLA in healthy donors. The primer mix had 60 Vbeta and 13 Jbeta primers. Generated by immunoSEQ multiplex PCR, the TCRdb table keeps only in-frame clones and is missing some. This table holds roughly 110,000 clones, less than 80% found once. The sequencing input was PBMCs. These receptor sequences come from a young woman in good health and CMV-seronegative.

This rearrangement joins TRBV5-1 to TRBJ1-1, with a tentative D call TRBD1 (6 bases). Germline loops: CDR1 SGHRS, CDR2 YFSETQ. The V gene lost 4 bases and the J gene lost 4 bases, with 14 bases spanning the gap. The CDR3 runs to 14 residues. CDR3 protein: CASSPSGGLTEAFF. Here the CDR3 DNA reads TGCGCCAGCAGCCCCAGCGGGGGCCTCACTGAAGCTTTCTTT.

The chain uses TRBV11-1 and TRBJ2-7; 14 bases are shared with TRBD2. The V gene end was trimmed by 4 bases and the J gene end by 7 bases; junction bases not matched to a gene: 6. Germline CDR1 reads SGHAT; CDR2 reads FQDESV (reference sequence). The CDR3 covers 15 residues. DNA of the CDR3: TGTGCCAGCAGCTCGACTAGCGGGAGGGCCGGGGAGCAGTACTTC. Its protein is CASSSTSGRAGEQYF.

The chain combines TRBV6-6 with TRBJ1-2; 8 nucleotides align to TRBD1. V lost 6 bases and J lost 3; bases outside the gene matches: 6. Germline lookup yields CDR1 MNHNY and CDR2 SVGAGI (reference sequence). This CDR3 region has 14 residues. CDR3 residues: CASSRTGQDYGYTF. CDR3 bases: TGTGCCAGCAGCAGGACAGGGCAGGACTATGGCTACACCTTC.

The chain combines TRBV15 with TRBJ1-4; no reliable D call. The germline V gene has CDR1 LNHNV and CDR2 YYDKDF (reference sequence). The CDR3 spans 16 residues. V dropped 3 bases and J dropped 8 bases, with 19 bases sitting between them. The CDR3: CATSRPSRVMEEKLFF. CDR3 nucleotides: TGTGCCACCAGCAGGCCCTCGAGGGTAATGGAAGAAAAACTGTTTTTT.

V and J are TRBV7-3 and TRBJ1-1, with TRBD1 matching 7 bases. CDR3 length: 12 amino acids. In germline, CDR1 is SGHTA, CDR2 FQGTGA. After removal of 2 bases from V and 8 bases from J, the junction contained 2 bases not matched to a gene. The CDR3 DNA follows: TGTGCCAGCAGCTTACGAGGGGGCGAAGCTTTCTTT. This translates into CASSLRGGEAFF.

The chain joins TRBV5-8 to TRBJ1-2; a possible D gene is TRBD1 (6 bases). The CDR3 spans 15 residues. Trimming pared 7 bases from V and 6 bases from J, leaving 22 bases between. Germline V gene lookup returns CDR1 SGHTS and CDR2 YDEGEE. For the CDR3, the DNA is TGTGCCAGCCCTCGCGGGGGGGGGCGCAAGGATGGCTACACCTTC. This translates into CASPRGGGRKDGYTF. Full variable domain (remainder filled in from reference TRBV5-8 and TRBJ1-2): EAGVTQSPTHLIKTRGQQATLRCSPISGHTSVYWYQQALGLGLQFLLWYDEGEERNRGNFPPRFSGRQFPNYSSELNVNALELEDSALYLCASPRGGGRKDGYTFGSGTRLTVV.